A selection of T cell receptor beta chains follows, all from one sample in a study of shared clonotypes between healthy human individuals. Using immunoSEQ multiplex PCR, the repertoire was profiled, and TCRdb retains in-frame clones only, with some absent. This sample has approximately 940,000 clones; roughly 72% occur once, and the top ten carry roughly 1.5%. Sequenced input: memory CD4+ T cells sorted from blood. The receptors shown here come from a man between 18 and 35 years old in good health. The CDR3 runs from the conserved cysteine through the conserved F or W. D genes are given only for firm matches. The size field is filled for only some rows; it gives once, few, many or a size class.

d_gene,abundance,v_gene,j_gene,CDR3nt,CDR3aa
-,-,TRBV28,TRBJ2-6,TGTGCCAGCAGTTTATGGGTGGCTGGGGCCAACGTCCTGACTTTC,CASSLWVAGANVLTF
-,-,TRBV25-1,TRBJ2-1,TGTGCCAGCCTCACGGGGAGGAATGAGCAGTTCTTC,CASLTGRNEQFF
TRBD1,-,TRBV2,TRBJ1-1,TGTGCCAGCAGTGAAGTGGGACAGCTGAACACTGAAGCTTTCTTT,CASSEVGQLNTEAFF
-,-,TRBV7-8,TRBJ2-1,TGTGCCAGCAGCTTAGGGGGGCAGGTGGTGCAGCCGTCCTACAATGAGCAGTTCTTC,CASSLGGQVVQPSYNEQFF
-,-,TRBV7-2,TRBJ2-2,TGTGCCAGCAGCTTAATAGTGGGAGGTTGGTCGGGAACCGGGGAGCTGTTTTTT,CASSLIVGGWSGTGELFF
-,-,TRBV5-1,TRBJ2-2,TGCGCCAGCAGCTCCCCAGGGTCCGGGGAGCTGTTTTTT,CASSSPGSGELFF
-,-,TRBV9,TRBJ1-3,TGTGCCAGCAGCCCGTTCGGACAGTCCTCTGGAAACACCATATATTTT,CASSPFGQSSGNTIYF
-,-,TRBV7-2,TRBJ2-7,TGTGCCAGCAGCTTTCAAGCCTTTCAAGGGGACGAGCAGTACTTC,CASSFQAFQGDEQYF
TRBD1,few,TRBV5-1,TRBJ2-3,TGCGCCAGCAGCTCCAGGACAGGGACAGATACGCAGTATTTT,CASSSRTGTDTQYF
-,-,TRBV5-6,TRBJ1-6,TGTGCCAGCAGCTTGGGGGGGCCTAATTCACCCCTCCACTTT,CASSLGGPNSPLHF
TRBD2,-,TRBV5-4,TRBJ2-1,TGTGCCAGCAGCTCGGATCCGGGACTAGCGGGAGCGGAGTTCTTC,CASSSDPGLAGAEFF
TRBD1,-,TRBV28,TRBJ2-1,TGTGCCAGCAGCCCGGGGTGGACAGGGATTGAGCAGTTCTTC,CASSPGWTGIEQFF
TRBD1,-,TRBV7-9,TRBJ2-1,TGTGCCAGCAGCTTTCCGGGACAGGGTAGGAATGAGCAGTTCTTC,CASSFPGQGRNEQFF
-,-,TRBV6-1,TRBJ1-5,TGTGCCAGCAGTGAAGCGCTTAATAGCAATCAGCCCCAGCATTTT,CASSEALNSNQPQHF
-,few,TRBV19,TRBJ2-4,TGTGCCAGTAGTATGGAGGACTCCCGGTGGATTCAGTACTTC,CASSMEDSRWIQYF
-,-,TRBV6-5,TRBJ1-2,TGTGCCAGCAGTGAATCGACAACCGGCTACACCTTC,CASSESTTGYTF
-,-,TRBV5-4,TRBJ1-6,TGTGCCAGCAGCTTGGGGGAGAATTCACCCCTCCACTTT,CASSLGENSPLHF
-,-,TRBV30,TRBJ2-5,TGTGCCTGGAGTACCGGCCCGGGGACCCAGTACTTC,CAWSTGPGTQYF
TRBD1,-,TRBV18,TRBJ2-2,TGTGCCAGCTCACCAGGAGCAGGGGGGAACACCGGGGAGCTGTTTTTT,CASSPGAGGNTGELFF
TRBD2,-,TRBV2,TRBJ2-5,TGTGCCAGCACGAGGGAGGGAGAGACCCAGTACTTC,CASTREGETQYF
-,-,TRBV9,TRBJ2-7,TGTGCCAGCAGCCCCGCCGGACATTCCTACGAGCAGTACTTC,CASSPAGHSYEQYF
TRBD2,-,TRBV29-1,TRBJ2-1,TGCAGCGTCAGGACTAGCGGACTAAGGGGGAGTGAGCAGTTCTTC,CSVRTSGLRGSEQFF
TRBD1,-,TRBV6-1,TRBJ1-2,TGTGCCAGCAGTGAAAACGGGGACAGGTACCCTCTCACCTTC,CASSENGDRYPLTF
TRBD2,once,TRBV6-5,TRBJ2-7,TGTGCCAGCAGTCTAGTGGGACTAGCGGGTCGCGAGCAGTACTTC,CASSLVGLAGREQYF
-,-,TRBV5-1,TRBJ2-7,TGCGCCAGCAGCTTGAGGCTGGAGGGACGAGGCTCCTACGAGCAGTACTTC,CASSLRLEGRGSYEQYF
TRBD1,-,TRBV5-1,TRBJ2-5,TGCGCCAGCAGCTTGGGGGACAGTCCTGTGGAGACCCAGTACTTC,CASSLGDSPVETQYF
TRBD2,-,TRBV10-2,TRBJ2-3,TGCGCCAGCAGTACCGGGACTAGCTTCACCTATACGCAGTATTTT,CASSTGTSFTYTQYF
-,-,TRBV11-2,TRBJ2-7,TGTGCCAGCAGCGACCTCGGGGCAGCGACCTACGAGCAGTACTTC,CASSDLGAATYEQYF
-,-,TRBV6-5,TRBJ1-2,TGTGCCAGCAGTGCGGACGGTACAATCTATGGCTACACCTTC,CASSADGTIYGYTF
-,-,TRBV6-1,TRBJ2-3,TGTGCCAGCAGGCCCCGGGGCACAGATACGCAGTATTTT,CASRPRGTDTQYF
TRBD2,-,TRBV11-2,TRBJ2-5,TGTGCCAGCAGTTTGAAGCGGGAGGGCATAGGGACCCAGTACTTC,CASSLKREGIGTQYF
TRBD1,few,TRBV5-4,TRBJ2-5,TGTGCCAGCAGCAGGGACAGGGGATACCAAGAGACCCAGTACTTC,CASSRDRGYQETQYF